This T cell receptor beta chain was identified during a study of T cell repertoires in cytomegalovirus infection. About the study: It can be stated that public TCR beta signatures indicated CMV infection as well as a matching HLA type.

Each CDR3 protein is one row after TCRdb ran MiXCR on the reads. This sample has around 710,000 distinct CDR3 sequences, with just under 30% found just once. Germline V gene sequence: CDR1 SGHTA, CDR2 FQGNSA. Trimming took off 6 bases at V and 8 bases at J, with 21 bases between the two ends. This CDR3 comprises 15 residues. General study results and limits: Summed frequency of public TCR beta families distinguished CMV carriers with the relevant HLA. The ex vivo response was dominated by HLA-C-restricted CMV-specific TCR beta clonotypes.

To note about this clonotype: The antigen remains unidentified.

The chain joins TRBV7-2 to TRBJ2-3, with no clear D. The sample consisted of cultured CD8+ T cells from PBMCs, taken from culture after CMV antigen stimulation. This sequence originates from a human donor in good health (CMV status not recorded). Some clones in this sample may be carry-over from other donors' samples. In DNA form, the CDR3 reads TGTGCCAGCAGGCCCACCACCACTGGGCCTGGTACGCAGTATTTT. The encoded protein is CASRPTTTGPGTQYF.